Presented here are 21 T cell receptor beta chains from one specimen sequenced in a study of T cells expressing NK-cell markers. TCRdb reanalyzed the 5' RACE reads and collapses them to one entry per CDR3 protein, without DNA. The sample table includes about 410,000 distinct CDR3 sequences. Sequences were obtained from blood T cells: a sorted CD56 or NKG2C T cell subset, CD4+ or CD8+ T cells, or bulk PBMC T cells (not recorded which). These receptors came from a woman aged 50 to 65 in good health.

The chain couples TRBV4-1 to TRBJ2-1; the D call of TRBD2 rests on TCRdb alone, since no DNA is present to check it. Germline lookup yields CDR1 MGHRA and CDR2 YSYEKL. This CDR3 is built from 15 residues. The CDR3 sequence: CASSQTGLAGSEQFF.

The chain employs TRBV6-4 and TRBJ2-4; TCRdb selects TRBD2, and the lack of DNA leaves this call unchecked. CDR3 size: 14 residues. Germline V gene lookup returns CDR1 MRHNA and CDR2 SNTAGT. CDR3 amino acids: CASSAGGNKNIQYF.

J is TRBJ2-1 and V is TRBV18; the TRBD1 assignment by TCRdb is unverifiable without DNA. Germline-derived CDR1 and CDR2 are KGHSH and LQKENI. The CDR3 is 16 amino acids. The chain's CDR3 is CASSSRDRGIYNEQFF.

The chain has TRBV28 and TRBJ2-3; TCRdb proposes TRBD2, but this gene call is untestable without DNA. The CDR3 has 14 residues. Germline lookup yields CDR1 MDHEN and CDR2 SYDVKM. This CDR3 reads CASRGGTSGLLSYF.

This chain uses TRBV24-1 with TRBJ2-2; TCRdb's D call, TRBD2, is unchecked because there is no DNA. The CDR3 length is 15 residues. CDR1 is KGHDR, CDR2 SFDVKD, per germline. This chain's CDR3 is CATSDWRGRTGELFF.

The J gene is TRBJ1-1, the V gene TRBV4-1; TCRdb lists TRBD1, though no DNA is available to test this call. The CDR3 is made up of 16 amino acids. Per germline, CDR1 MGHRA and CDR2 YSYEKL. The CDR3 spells CASSHDGDSSNTEAFF.

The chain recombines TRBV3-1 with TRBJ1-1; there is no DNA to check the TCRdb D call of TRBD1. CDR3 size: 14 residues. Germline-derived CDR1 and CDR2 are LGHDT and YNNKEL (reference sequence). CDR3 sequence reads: CASSHFPDRDDPFF.

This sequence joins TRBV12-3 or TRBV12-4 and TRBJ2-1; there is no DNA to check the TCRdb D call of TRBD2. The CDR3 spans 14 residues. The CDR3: CASSFLRVGNEQFF.

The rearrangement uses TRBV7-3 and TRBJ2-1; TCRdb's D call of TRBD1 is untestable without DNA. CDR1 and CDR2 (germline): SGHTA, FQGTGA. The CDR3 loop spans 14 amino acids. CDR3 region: CASSQGATYNEQFF.

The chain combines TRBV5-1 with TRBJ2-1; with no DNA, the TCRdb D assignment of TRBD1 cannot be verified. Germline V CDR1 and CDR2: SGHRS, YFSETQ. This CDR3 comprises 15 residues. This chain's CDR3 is CASSGAGTPVDEQFF.

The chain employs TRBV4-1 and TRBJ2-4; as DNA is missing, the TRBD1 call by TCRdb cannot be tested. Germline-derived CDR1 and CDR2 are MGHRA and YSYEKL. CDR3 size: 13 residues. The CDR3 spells CASSQEKGDIQYF.

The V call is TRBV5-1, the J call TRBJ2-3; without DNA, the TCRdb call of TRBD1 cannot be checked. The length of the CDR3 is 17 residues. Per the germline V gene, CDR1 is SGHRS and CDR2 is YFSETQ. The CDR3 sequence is CASSSGLGTPSTDTQYF.

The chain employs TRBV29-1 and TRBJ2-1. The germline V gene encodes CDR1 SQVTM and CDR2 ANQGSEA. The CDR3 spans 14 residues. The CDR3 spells CSVAEETPYNEQFF.

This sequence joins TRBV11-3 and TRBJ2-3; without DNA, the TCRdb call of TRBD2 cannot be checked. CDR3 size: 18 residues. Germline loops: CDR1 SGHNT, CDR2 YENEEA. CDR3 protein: CASSGLAGGAWGRDTQYF. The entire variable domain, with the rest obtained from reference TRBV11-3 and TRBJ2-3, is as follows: EAGVVQSPRYKIIEKKQPVAFWCNPISGHNTLYWYLQNLGQGPELLIRYENEEAVDDSQLPKDRFSAERLKGVDSTLKIQPAELGDSAVYLCASSGLAGGAWGRDTQYFGPGTRLTVL.

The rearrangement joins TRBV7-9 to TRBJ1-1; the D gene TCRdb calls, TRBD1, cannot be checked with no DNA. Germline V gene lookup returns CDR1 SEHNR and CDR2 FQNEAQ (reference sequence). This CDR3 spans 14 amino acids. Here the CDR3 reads CASSYSTENTEAFF.

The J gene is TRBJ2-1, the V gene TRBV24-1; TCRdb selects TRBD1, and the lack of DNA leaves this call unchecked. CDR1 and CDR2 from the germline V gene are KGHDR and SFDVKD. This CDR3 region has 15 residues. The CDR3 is CATSRGGTAYNEQFF.

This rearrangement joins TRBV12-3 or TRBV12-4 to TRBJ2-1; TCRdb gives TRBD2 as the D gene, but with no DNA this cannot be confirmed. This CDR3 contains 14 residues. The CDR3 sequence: CASHRAGDYNEQFF.

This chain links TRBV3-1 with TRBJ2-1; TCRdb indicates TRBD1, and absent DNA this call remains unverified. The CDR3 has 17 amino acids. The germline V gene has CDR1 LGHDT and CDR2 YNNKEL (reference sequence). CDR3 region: CASSQRPPLISYNEQFF.

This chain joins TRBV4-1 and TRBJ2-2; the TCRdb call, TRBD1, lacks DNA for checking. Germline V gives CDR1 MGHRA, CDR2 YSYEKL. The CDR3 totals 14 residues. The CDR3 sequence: CASRAGVNTGELFF.

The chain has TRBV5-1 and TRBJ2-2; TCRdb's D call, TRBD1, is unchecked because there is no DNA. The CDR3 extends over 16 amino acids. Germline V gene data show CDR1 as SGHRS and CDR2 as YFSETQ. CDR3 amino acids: CASSLGTAGSTGELFF.

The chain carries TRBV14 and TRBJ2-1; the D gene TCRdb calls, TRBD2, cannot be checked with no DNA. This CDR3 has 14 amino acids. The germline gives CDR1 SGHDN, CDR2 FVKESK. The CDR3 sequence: CASSQALAANEQFF.